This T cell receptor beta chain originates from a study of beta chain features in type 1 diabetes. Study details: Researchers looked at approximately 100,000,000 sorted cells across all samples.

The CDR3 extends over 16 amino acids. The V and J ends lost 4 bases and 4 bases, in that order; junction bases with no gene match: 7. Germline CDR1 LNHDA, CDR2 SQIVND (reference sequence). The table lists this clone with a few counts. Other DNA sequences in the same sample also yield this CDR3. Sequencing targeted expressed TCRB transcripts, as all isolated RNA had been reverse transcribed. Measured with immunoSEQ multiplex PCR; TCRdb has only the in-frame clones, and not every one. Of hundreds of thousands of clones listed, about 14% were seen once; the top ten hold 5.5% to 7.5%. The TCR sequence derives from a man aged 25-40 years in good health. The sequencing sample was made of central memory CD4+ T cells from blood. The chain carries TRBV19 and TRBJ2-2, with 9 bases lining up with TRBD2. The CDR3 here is CASSTVAGEGTGELFF. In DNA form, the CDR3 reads TGTGCCAGTAGTACCGTAGCGGGAGAGGGCACCGGGGAGCTGTTTTTT. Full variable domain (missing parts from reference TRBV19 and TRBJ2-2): DGGITQSPKYLFRKEGQNVTLSCEQNLNHDAMYWYRQDPGQGLRLIYYSQIVNDFQKGDIAEGYSVSREKKESFPLTVTSAQKNPTAFYLCASSTVAGEGTGELFFGEGSRLTVL.